The T cell receptor beta chain described here comes from a study of tumor-infiltrating lymphocytes in primary liver carcinoma. Study information: Stage T1-T3 N0M0 tumors spanned about 4 to 11 cm.

This clonotype was observed once. The blood RNA (from unsorted whole blood) was obtained, and germline DNA was also extracted. TCR beta cDNA was prepared out of 450 to 500 ng total RNA by means of a constant-region primer. Three nested multiplex PCR rounds, a slightly modified ARM-PCR method, built the TCR beta libraries. Primers for the first two PCR rounds were TRBV1-TRBV30 forward primers and a C-beta reverse primer (around 10 cycles per round). TCRdb fed the multiplex PCR reads into MiXCR, producing one record per CDR3 protein. The table lists roughly 180,000 distinct CDR3 sequences, about 60% of them singletons. Germline V gene lookup returns CDR1 LNHDA and CDR2 SQIVND (reference sequence). V lost 6 bases to trimming and J lost 4 bases, with 9 bases between them. The CDR3 is 12 amino acids.

The source material was peripheral blood. The TCR comes from a man aged 35 to 55 with primary liver carcinoma and hepatitis B virus infection. The genes are TRBV19 and TRBJ1-2; no clear D. CDR3 sequence: CASREGFYGYTF. As DNA, the CDR3 is TGTGCCAGTAGAGAGGGATTCTATGGCTACACCTTC.